These T cell receptor beta chains were read from a single sample in a study of cytomegalovirus exposure and HLA in healthy donors. Measured with immunoSEQ multiplex PCR; TCRdb has only the in-frame clones, and not every one. The sample lists 130,000 to 150,000 clones, about three quarters occurring once. The sample taken for sequencing was PBMCs. These receptor sequences come from a man aged 35 to 55 in good health and CMV-seropositive. The CDR3 runs from the conserved cysteine through the conserved F or W. The order of the fields is J gene, V gene, D gene, CDR3 length, clone size, CDR3 DNA, CDR3 protein. D genes are given only for firm matches. Size tells how often a clone was seen (once, few, many) or the class of an expanded clone, and some rows leave it out.

TRBJ1-3	TRBV5-1	NA	13	NA	TGCGCCAGCAGCTTGGGGTCCGGGAACACCATATATTTT	CASSLGSGNTIYF
TRBJ1-2	TRBV29-1	TRBD1	15	NA	TGCAGCGTTGATGGCTCCCAGGGGGCGAACTATGGCTACACCTTC	CSVDGSQGANYGYTF
TRBJ1-1	TRBV11-2	NA	14	NA	TGTGCCAGCAGCTTAGTTCCGGGATACACTGAAGCTTTCTTT	CASSLVPGYTEAFF
TRBJ2-7	TRBV5-4	TRBD2	19	NA	TGTGCCAGCAGCTTGATGAGGACTAGCGGACACGGCCCTACCTACGAGCAGTACTTC	CASSLMRTSGHGPTYEQYF
TRBJ2-7	TRBV6-1	NA	14	NA	TGTGCCAGCAGTGAAGGGAGTCAAGTCTACGAGCAGTACTTC	CASSEGSQVYEQYF
TRBJ1-5	TRBV14	TRBD1	12	NA	TGTGCCAGCAGCCAAGAAGGGGGCCCCCAGCATTTT	CASSQEGGPQHF
TRBJ2-7	TRBV7-2	NA	14	few	TGTGCCAGCAGCCTCAATACGGGTACGGACGAGCAGTACTTC	CASSLNTGTDEQYF
TRBJ1-1	TRBV30	TRBD1	17	NA	TGTGCCTGGAGAGGGGGTGGGGGGACAGGGATAAGCACTGAAGCTTTCTTT	CAWRGGGGTGISTEAFF
TRBJ2-7	TRBV5-1	NA	14	NA	TGCGCCAGCAGCTCCGGGGACAACTCCTACGAGCAGTACTTC	CASSSGDNSYEQYF
TRBJ1-2	TRBV7-8	NA	14	NA	TGTGCCAGCAGCTTCAGCACAGCTAACTATGGCTACACCTTC	CASSFSTANYGYTF
TRBJ1-6	TRBV7-2	TRBD1	16	NA	TGTGCCAGCAGCTTATACGGGACAGGGGGTAATTCACCCCTCCACTTT	CASSLYGTGGNSPLHF
TRBJ2-3	TRBV11-2	NA	14	NA	TGTGCCAGCAGCTTAGTCAGGGGTGTAGATACGCAGTATTTT	CASSLVRGVDTQYF
TRBJ2-7	TRBV6-1	NA	12	NA	TGTGCCAGCAGTCTTAACGGGTACGAGCAGTACTTC	CASSLNGYEQYF
TRBJ1-3	TRBV5-1	TRBD1	16	NA	TGCGCCAGCAGCCCGACAGGGTCTAGGCATGGAAACACCATATATTTT	CASSPTGSRHGNTIYF
TRBJ1-1	TRBV30	NA	13	once	TGTGCCTGGAGTTACAACAGGGACACTGAAGCTTTCTTT	CAWSYNRDTEAFF
TRBJ1-1	TRBV27	NA	14	NA	TGTGCCAGCAGTTACGCAGGGGCAAGGACTGAAGCTTTCTTT	CASSYAGARTEAFF
TRBJ1-6	TRBV5-6	TRBD1	16	NA	TGTGCCAGCAGCAGCGACCGAGGGACAGGGAATTCACCCCTCCACTTT	CASSSDRGTGNSPLHF
TRBJ1-5	TRBV28	NA	16	NA	TGTGCCAGCACCCTTGGGGGGGGCGGTAGCAATCAGCCCCAGCATTTT	CASTLGGGGSNQPQHF
TRBJ1-1	TRBV7-6	NA	16	NA	TGTGCCAGCAGCTCCCCCGCCGGGACAACCAACACTGAAGCTTTCTTT	CASSSPAGTTNTEAFF
TRBJ2-5	TRBV19	TRBD2	14	NA	TGTGCCAGTAGTAGTAGCGGGAGTCGAGAGACCCAGTACTTC	CASSSSGSRETQYF
TRBJ2-6	TRBV28	TRBD1	14	NA	TGTGCCAGCAGCAGGGGGACCGGGGCCAACGTCCTGACTTTC	CASSRGTGANVLTF
TRBJ2-3	TRBV6-5	NA	15	few	TGTGCCAGCACGTCCAAGCCGAGGAACACAGATACGCAGTATTTT	CASTSKPRNTDTQYF
TRBJ1-2	TRBV6-5	NA	15	few	TGTGCCAGCAGTTACACGGCCTTGGATGAGAGGGGCTACACCTTC	CASSYTALDERGYTF
TRBJ1-1	TRBV27	TRBD1	16	NA	TGTGCCAGCAGTTTATCCGTAGGGGGACAGGGTATTGAAGCTTTCTTT	CASSLSVGGQGIEAFF
TRBJ2-7	TRBV30	NA	14	few	TGTGCCTGGAGTGGACAGGAGAAATCCTACGAGCAGTACTTC	CAWSGQEKSYEQYF
TRBJ2-7	TRBV4-1	TRBD1	15	NA	TGCGCCAGCAGCCAAGAACAGGGGACCCTCTACGAGCAGTACTTC	CASSQEQGTLYEQYF
TRBJ1-1	TRBV19	NA	13	NA	TGTGCCAGTAGTCCCAGGGGACGGATTGAAGCTTTCTTT	CASSPRGRIEAFF
TRBJ1-3	TRBV5-4	TRBD1	16	NA	TGTGCCAGCAGCTTAGGGGGCCCGGACTCTGGAAACACCATATATTTT	CASSLGGPDSGNTIYF
TRBJ2-1	TRBV19	TRBD2	16	few	TGTGCCAGTAGTATAAACCGGGAGGGGAACTACAATGAGCAGTTCTTC	CASSINREGNYNEQFF
TRBJ2-1	TRBV6-1	TRBD2	16	NA	TGTGCCAGCAGTGAAATTCCTAGCGGGAACTACAATGAGCAGTTCTTC	CASSEIPSGNYNEQFF
TRBJ2-6	TRBV5-5	NA	18	NA	TGTGCCAGCACCCGAGGCAGATCACTCCCCTCTGGGGCCAACGTCCTGACTTTC	CASTRGRSLPSGANVLTF
TRBJ1-3	TRBV5-8	NA	15	NA	TGTGCCAGCAGCTATAGAACGCTAACTGGAAACACCATATATTTT	CASSYRTLTGNTIYF
TRBJ2-7	TRBV6-5	TRBD1	16	few	TGTGCCAGCAGTTACTCGATAACAGGGGTTAATTACGAGCAGTACTTC	CASSYSITGVNYEQYF
TRBJ1-6	TRBV18	NA	15	NA	TGTGCCAGCTCACCATCTACATCGAGGGAGTCACCCCTCCACTTT	CASSPSTSRESPLHF
TRBJ1-2	TRBV30	TRBD1	14	NA	TGTGCCTGGACCCAACCTGACAGGGACCCTGGCTACACCTTC	CAWTQPDRDPGYTF
TRBJ2-1	TRBV5-1	TRBD2	15	NA	TGCGCCAGCAGGGGCGGGGGGACGGGTCTCGGTGAGCAGTTCTTC	CASRGGGTGLGEQFF
TRBJ2-1	TRBV19	NA	16	few	TGTGCCAGTAGTATCGGACACAGGGAACTCTACAATGAGCAGTTCTTC	CASSIGHRELYNEQFF
TRBJ1-1	TRBV27	TRBD1	17	NA	TGTGCCAGCAGTTCGACAGGGGGGAGGTTGGTGAACACTGAAGCTTTCTTT	CASSSTGGRLVNTEAFF
TRBJ2-5	TRBV28	TRBD1	15	once	TGTGCCAGCAGTTTAGTTTTGGGACAGCGGGAGACCCAGTACTTC	CASSLVLGQRETQYF
TRBJ2-7	TRBV6-5	TRBD2	15	few	TGTGCCAGCAGACCTGGACTAGCAGAAACCTACGAGCAGTACTTC	CASRPGLAETYEQYF
TRBJ2-3	TRBV6-1	NA	14	NA	TGTGCCAGCAGTGAAGCCCACCAGGCCGGTACGCAGTATTTT	CASSEAHQAGTQYF
TRBJ1-1	TRBV6-5	NA	13	NA	TGTGCCAGCAAGAACGGGGGTAACACTGAAGCTTTCTTT	CASKNGGNTEAFF
TRBJ2-7	TRBV15	TRBD2	16	NA	TGTGCCACCAGCCGGGGACTAGCGGGAAGCTCCTACGAGCAGTACTTC	CATSRGLAGSSYEQYF
TRBJ2-5	TRBV5-6	NA	14	NA	TGTGCCAGCAGCTCCATAGTAGTTGGGGCGGCCCAGTACTTC	CASSSIVVGAAQYF
TRBJ2-7	TRBV5-1	TRBD2	16	NA	TGCGCCAGCAGCTTGGTACTAGCGGGAAACCCCTACGAGCAGTACTTC	CASSLVLAGNPYEQYF
TRBJ2-5	TRBV9	TRBD2	16	NA	TGTGCCAGCAGCGTAGGTGCTCGGGAGGCAAAAGAGACCCAGTACTTC	CASSVGAREAKETQYF
TRBJ1-2	TRBV27	TRBD1	13	NA	TGTGCCAGCAGTTTCGGACAGGGGTATGGCTACACCTTC	CASSFGQGYGYTF
TRBJ2-7	TRBV21-1	NA	16	NA	TGTGCCAGCAGTAGTGGACAGTCCTTAGGGGCCTACGAGCAGTACTTC	CASSSGQSLGAYEQYF
TRBJ2-1	TRBV27	NA	13	NA	TGTGCCAGCAGTTTGGGAGGATACAATGAGCAGTTCTTC	CASSLGGYNEQFF
TRBJ2-1	TRBV9	TRBD2	16	few	TGTGCCAGCAGCGCGCGGAGCGGGGTTTCCTACAATGAGCAGTTCTTC	CASSARSGVSYNEQFF
TRBJ1-5	TRBV30	NA	14	few	TGTGCCTGGAGTCCTTCAGGGGATAATCAGCCCCAGCATTTT	CAWSPSGDNQPQHF
TRBJ2-7	TRBV2	NA	12	NA	TGTGCCAGCAGCGCTCTAGCCAACGAGCAGTACTTC	CASSALANEQYF